This T cell receptor (beta chain) is from a study of breast tumors, draining lymph nodes, adjacent tissues. Regarding the study as a whole: Tumor and nontumor repertoires were significantly more similar in luminal-like than in basal-like breast cancer. Compared with lymph nodes, tumors were less diverse; compared with nontumor tissue, more. Data fit most tumor T cells coming from lymph node, expanding in tumor. That most tumor T cells come from lymph nodes remained unproven.

MiXCR, applied by TCRdb to the multiplex PCR reads, yields one record per CDR3 protein. The table lists about 130,000 distinct CDR3 sequences, about 20% of them singletons, with roughly 4% in the top ten. Between the trimmed V and J ends, which lost 5 bases and 2 bases, there was a span of 13 bases. The CDR3 totals 15 residues. In germline, CDR1 is KGHDR, CDR2 SFDVKD. This clonotype was observed many times. Its specificity is unknown. Axillary draining lymph nodes of breast cancer patients supplied the node samples. The chain uses TRBV24-1 and TRBJ2-3, with D possibly matching TRBD1 (6 bases). The source is a female donor with breast cancer. Some clones in this sample may be carry-over from other donors' samples. Sequenced: axillary lymph node tissue. As DNA, the CDR3 is TGTGCCACCAGTGTCGCTGACAGGTTCACAGATACGCAGTATTTT. Residues: CATSVADRFTDTQYF.